Below, 5 T cell receptor beta chains from the same sample are listed, as sequenced in a study of T cell clonotyping in hematopoietic cell transplantation. As for time point: recipient sample about 28 days before transplant, after cytoreduction. TCRdb keeps only in-frame clones here, not all; method: immunoSEQ multiplex PCR. Among some 50,000 clones, around 84% were seen once, and the ten largest hold approximately 4.9%. Sample: peripheral blood mononuclear cells, taken before stem cell transplant. The receptors stem from a man aged 55 to 69 with myelodysplastic syndrome. Some clones in this sample may be carry-over from other donors' samples.

This chain joins TRBV2 and TRBJ1-2, with D possibly being TRBD1 (5 bases). Per the germline V gene, CDR1 is SNHLY and CDR2 is FYNNEI. The CDR3 spans 14 residues. V lost 6 bases to trimming and J lost 7 bases, with 18 bases between them. CDR3 sequence reads: CASSPGLREGGYTF. CDR3 nucleotide sequence: TGTGCCAGCAGCCCGGGGCTCAGGGAGGGTGGCTACACCTTC.

This chain connects TRBV5-8 to TRBJ2-7; D possibly corresponds to TRBD1 (7 bases). V was shortened by 3 bases and J by 1 base, with 20 bases between the two germline ends. CDR1 is SGHTS, CDR2 YDEGEE, per germline. This CDR3 spans 17 amino acids. The CDR3 sequence: CASSSRTGGVRSYEQYF. The CDR3, as DNA: TGTGCCAGCAGCTCTCGGACAGGCGGGGTAAGGTCCTACGAGCAGTACTTC.

V gene TRBV28 combines with J gene TRBJ2-7, with 9 bases aligning to TRBD1. The germline V gene has CDR1 MDHEN and CDR2 SYDVKM. V lost 3 bases, J lost 5 bases, and 5 bases stayed unmatched. The CDR3 consists of 14 residues. Here the CDR3 reads CASSFGTGRNEQYF. The CDR3 DNA follows: TGTGCCAGCAGTTTCGGGACAGGGCGCAACGAGCAGTACTTC.

This chain joins TRBV28 and TRBJ1-1; D is uncertain. CDR3 length: 17 amino acids. V lost 4 bases and J 4 bases, leaving 22 bases between the germline ends. CDR1 MDHEN and CDR2 SYDVKM come from the germline V gene. The CDR3 is CASSSNGIWGGSTEAFF. DNA of the CDR3: TGTGCCAGCAGTTCAAACGGTATCTGGGGAGGAAGCACTGAAGCTTTCTTT.

This clone was counted between two and nine times. The chain carries TRBV28 and TRBJ2-7; unclear D gene. The germline V gene encodes CDR1 MDHEN and CDR2 SYDVKM. V was trimmed by 5 bases and J by 2 bases, leaving 10 bases between them. The CDR3 is 13 residues long. The CDR3 protein is CASSPQTTYEQYF. In DNA, the CDR3 is TGTGCCAGCAGTCCCCAGACGACCTACGAGCAGTACTTC.